This TCR beta chain was sequenced in a study of blood T cell repertoires in COVID-19. The CDR3 totals 15 residues. V lost 5 bases and J 1 base, leaving 11 bases between the germline ends. In germline, CDR1 is MDHEN, CDR2 SYDVKM. Repertoires were generated with immunoSEQ multiplex PCR, while TCRdb's copy carries only in-frame clones and drops some. In the table there are 150,000 or so clones, 90% of which are singletons. The rearrangement joins TRBV28 to TRBJ2-2; the D gene is possibly TRBD1 (6 bases). Sequenced sample: peripheral blood. This clonotype was sampled from a man in his fifties with acute or convalescent COVID-19. In DNA form, the CDR3 reads TGTGCCAGCAGTCTCCGGACAGAGAACACCGGGGAGCTGTTTTTT. Translated: CASSLRTENTGELFF. Combining the CDR3 with reference TRBV28 and TRBJ2-2 gives the whole variable domain DVKVTQSSRYLVKRTGEKVFLECVQDMDHENMFWYRQDPGLGLRLIYFSYDVKMKEKGDIPEGYSVSREKKERFSLILESASTNQTSMYLCASSLRTENTGELFFGEGSRLTVL.